These 23 T cell receptor beta chains came from one sample sequenced in a study of T cells after yellow fever vaccination. Each CDR3 protein is one row after TCRdb ran MiXCR on the 5' RACE reads. The profile covers about 320,000 distinct CDR3 sequences, with around 4.3% appearing a single time and around 19% taken by the ten largest. The specimen comprised PBMCs, sampled 15 days after the yellow fever booster vaccination. The receptors were gathered from a man aged 18 to 30 who received the YFV17D yellow fever vaccine.

In this sample, this clonotype turned up many times. V usage is TRBV12-3 or TRBV12-4 and J usage is TRBJ1-4; 9 bases line up with TRBD1. CDR3 size: 15 residues. Losses at the gene ends were 3 bases for V and 7 bases for J; bases not matched to a gene: 6. CDR3 sequence reads: CASSFGTGSSEKLFF. In DNA form, the CDR3 reads TGTGCCAGCAGTTTCGGGACAGGGTCCAGTGAAAAACTGTTTTTT.

This chain uses TRBV4-1 with TRBJ2-3, with D possibly matching TRBD1 (6 bases). This CDR3 has 15 residues. V gave up 0 bases and J gave up 4 bases, with 11 bases separating them. Germline-derived CDR1 and CDR2 are MGHRA and YSYEKL. The chain's CDR3 is CASSQEGRGSDTQYF. CDR3 nucleotide sequence: TGCGCCAGCAGCCAAGAGGGCAGGGGATCAGATACGCAGTATTTT.

This clonotype was detected ten times or more. V gene TRBV15 combines with J gene TRBJ1-1; maybe TRBD1 (5 bases). The V gene lost 2 bases and the J gene lost 3 bases, with 10 bases spanning the gap. From germline, CDR1 is LNHNV and CDR2 YYDKDF (reference sequence). This CDR3 comprises 14 residues. The CDR3 nucleotides are TGTGCCACCAGCAGATCCAGGGCTTACACTGAAGCTTTCTTT. Translated, it gives CATSRSRAYTEAFF.

This clonotype appeared many times. J is TRBJ2-7 and V is TRBV7-2, with a possible D match to TRBD1 (5 bases). The CDR3 contains 13 residues. Germline CDR1 SGHTA, CDR2 FQGNSA. V was trimmed by 5 bases and J by 8 bases, leaving 16 bases between them. CDR3 loop: CASSPILQGKQYF. In DNA, the CDR3 is TGTGCCAGCAGCCCCATCCTCCAGGGCAAGCAGTACTTC.

This clonotype showed up many times. The chain recombines TRBV7-3 with TRBJ2-2; D not resolved. The CDR3 runs to 12 residues. The germline CDR1 and CDR2 sequences are SGHTA and FQGTGA. Between the trimmed V and J ends, which lost 5 bases and 8 bases, there was a span of 9 bases. CDR3 in DNA: TGTGCCAGCAGCCAAGCTCGAGGGGAGCTGTTTTTT. Its translation: CASSQARGELFF.

The chain has TRBV4-2 and TRBJ2-7; the match to TRBD2 covers 7 bases. J lost 4 bases, V lost 0 bases, and 9 bases had no gene match. Germline CDR1 is LGHNA and CDR2 is YNFKEQ. The CDR3 totals 16 residues. The CDR3 protein is CASSQDGLASGYEQYF. CDR3 in DNA: TGTGCCAGCAGCCAAGATGGTTTGGCTAGCGGATACGAGCAGTACTTC.

Ten or more counts support this clonotype. This sequence joins TRBV29-1 and TRBJ1-1; D remains unclear. CDR1 is SQVTM and CDR2 is ANQGSEA in the germline V gene. The CDR3 runs 14 residues. Trimming left V 4 bases short and J 7 bases short, with 19 bases between. The CDR3: CSVVPRLPPNEAFF. The DNA of the CDR3 is TGCAGCGTTGTCCCCCGGCTCCCACCGAATGAAGCTTTCTTT.

The chain has TRBV7-8 and TRBJ1-5; 7 bases match TRBD1. Trimming at V came to 5 bases and at J to 11 bases, leaving 6 bases not matched to a gene. The CDR3 extends over 12 amino acids. In germline, CDR1 is SGHVS, CDR2 FQNEAQ. The CDR3 region is CASSRDQGAQHF. The CDR3 DNA reads TGTGCCAGCAGCCGCGACCAGGGGGCCCAGCATTTT.

A few counts support this clonotype. CDR3 in DNA: TGTGCCAGCAGAACGACAGGGAGAGCCCAAGCTTTCTTT. It translates to CASRTTGRAQAFF. J is TRBJ1-1 and V is TRBV27, with 7 bases fitting TRBD1. In germline, CDR1 is MNHEY, CDR2 SMNVEV (reference sequence). CDR3 size: 13 residues. The V segment lost 6 bases and the J segment 9 bases; nucleotides outside the gene matches: 10.

This clonotype was detected a few times. The rearrangement uses TRBV6-6 and TRBJ1-5; 7 bases agree with TRBD1. The CDR3 covers 15 residues. CDR1 and CDR2 from the germline V gene are MNHNY and SVGAGI (reference sequence). Losses at the gene ends were 2 bases for V and 6 bases for J; bases not matched to a gene: 7. CDR3 sequence reads: CASSYNRGIGQPQHF. CDR3 DNA sequence: TGTGCCAGCAGTTACAACAGGGGCATTGGTCAGCCCCAGCATTTT.

A few counts support this clonotype. J is TRBJ2-1 and V is TRBV7-2; D unclear. The CDR3 length is 13 residues. Germline V gene data show CDR1 as SGHTA and CDR2 as FQGNSA. Trimming took 2 bases from V and 4 from J, leaving 6 bases between them. CDR3: CASSLPLYNEQFF. CDR3 coding DNA: TGTGCCAGCAGCTTACCTCTATACAATGAGCAGTTCTTC.

The chain uses TRBV6-5 and TRBJ1-6; D remains ambiguous. The CDR3 has 16 residues. V was clipped by 0 bases and J by 8 bases, with 14 bases between them. Germline assignment: CDR1 MNHEY and CDR2 SVGAGI. This chain's CDR3 is CASSYSEGLFDSPLHF. CDR3 nucleotide sequence: TGTGCCAGCAGTTACTCGGAGGGCCTCTTCGATTCACCCCTCCACTTT.

In this sample, this clonotype turned up a few times. V gene TRBV7-8 combines with J gene TRBJ1-1; D call uncertain. The V and J ends lost 3 bases and 3 bases respectively, with 11 bases between them. This CDR3 has 14 amino acids. Germline values: CDR1 SGHVS, CDR2 FQNEAQ. DNA of the CDR3: TGTGCCAGCAGCTTTAGGGTAACCTACACTGAAGCTTTCTTT. Its translation is CASSFRVTYTEAFF. Complete variable domain (other parts from reference TRBV7-8 and TRBJ1-1): GAGVSQSPRYKVAKRGQDVALRCDPISGHVSLFWYQQALGQGPEFLTYFQNEAQLDKSGLPSDRFFAERPEGSVSTLKIQRTQQEDSAVYLCASSFRVTYTEAFFGQGTRLTVV.

This clonotype occurred many times. The chain carries TRBV4-3 and TRBJ2-3; TRBD1 agrees at 7 bases. Germline V gene lookup returns CDR1 LGHNA and CDR2 YSLEER. With 5 bases clipped from V and 3 bases from J, the junction kept 8 bases outside the gene matches. The length of the CDR3 is 15 residues. The CDR3 region is CASSVTGVPTDTQYF. For the CDR3, the DNA is TGCGCCAGCAGCGTTACAGGGGTTCCAACAGATACGCAGTATTTT.

This clonotype was detected ten times or more. The chain is built from TRBV7-3 and TRBJ2-3; D ambiguous. This CDR3 is 14 amino acids long. Trimming pared 5 bases from V and 4 bases from J, leaving 13 bases between. The germline gives CDR1 SGHTA, CDR2 FQGTGA. CDR3 region: CASSPLTGSDTQYF. In DNA, the CDR3 is TGTGCCAGCAGCCCACTAACTGGTTCAGATACGCAGTATTTT.

This sequence joins TRBV5-1 and TRBJ2-3; TRBD1 matches 9 bases. Germline values: CDR1 SGHRS, CDR2 YFSETQ. J was trimmed by 2 bases and V by 2 bases; bases with no gene match: 6. There are 16 residues in the CDR3. The CDR3 sequence: CASSLEDRGNTDTQYF. Written as DNA, the CDR3 is TGCGCCAGCAGCTTAGAAGACAGGGGGAACACAGATACGCAGTATTTT.

This clonotype was seen ten or more times. V gene TRBV7-6 combines with J gene TRBJ2-5; 11 bases align to TRBD2. Germline V gene data show CDR1 as SGHVS and CDR2 as FNYEAQ. With V trimmed by 3 bases and J by 3 bases, 3 bases remained unmatched. CDR3 length: 15 amino acids. CDR3 amino acids: CASSLTSGEKETQYF. The CDR3 DNA follows: TGTGCCAGCAGCTTGACTAGCGGGGAGAAAGAGACCCAGTACTTC.

The chain recombines TRBV12-3 or TRBV12-4 with TRBJ2-1, with D tentatively TRBD1 or TRBD2 (6 bases each). Trimming took 3 bases from V and 9 from J, leaving 12 bases between them. The CDR3 loop spans 13 amino acids. The CDR3 DNA is TGTGCCAGCAGTTTTGGGGGGCTCGTTGAGCAGTTCTTC. It encodes CASSFGGLVEQFF.

The chain has TRBV5-6 and TRBJ2-7; D perhaps matches TRBD2 (5 bases). Germline V gene data show CDR1 as SGHDT and CDR2 as YYEEEE. The CDR3 runs to 15 residues. V was trimmed by 3 bases and J by 5 bases, leaving 18 bases between them. For the CDR3, the DNA is TGTGCCAGCAGCTCGATTCGGGGTACAAGAGACGAGCAGTACGTC. This codes for CASSSIRGTRDEQYV.

At least ten counts were recorded for this clonotype. This chain links TRBV12-3 or TRBV12-4 with TRBJ1-4; D ambiguous. Trimming pared 5 bases from V and 16 bases from J, leaving 20 bases between. The CDR3 contains 13 residues. DNA of the CDR3: TGTGCCAGCAGTCGCGGTGTAGAAACCCACCCGTTTTTT. This codes for CASSRGVETHPFF.

This clonotype was detected only a few times. The chain is built from TRBV6-5 and TRBJ2-5; 7 bases are shared with TRBD1. This CDR3 spans 13 amino acids. V gave up 6 bases and J gave up 1 base; unmatched junction bases: 2. Looked up from germline, CDR1 is MNHEY and CDR2 is SVGAGI. The CDR3 DNA reads TGTGCCAGCAGCGGACAGGTCCAAGAGACCCAGTACTTC. Protein sequence: CASSGQVQETQYF.

V is TRBV27 and J is TRBJ2-5, with TRBD1 matching over 8 bases. The V gene's germline CDR1 is MNHEY and CDR2 SMNVEV (reference sequence). V shed 6 bases, J shed 5 bases, and the junction held 5 bases outside the gene matches. The CDR3 has 13 residues. The CDR3 DNA reads TGTGCCAGCAGGCAGGGGGCGGCGGAGACCCAGTACTTC. Protein: CASRQGAAETQYF.

The sample holds one count of this clonotype. This may be a read error: a much more frequent sequence differs by one nucleotide. The genes are TRBV7-9 and TRBJ1-2, with no clear D. The CDR3 contains 14 residues. Germline V gives CDR1 SEHNR, CDR2 FQNEAQ (reference sequence). V lost 3 bases and J 3 bases, leaving 11 bases between the germline ends. The CDR3 sequence: CASSFAWGDYGYTF. The CDR3 DNA follows: TGTGCCAGCAGCTTCGCATGGGGTGACTATGGCTACACCTTC.